This entry is about one T cell receptor (beta chain). Antigen specificity is unknown. Time point given: cycle 4 day 1 (C4D1), after 6 weeks of nivolumab. Relapses following autologous stem cell transplantation were seen in all patients, with brentuximab vedotin exposure varying. After thawing, PBMCs were subjected to magnetic negative selection to isolate CD8+ T cells. These data are taken from a study of PD-1 blockade in classical Hodgkin lymphoma. The CDR3 is made up of 14 amino acids. V was pared by 6 bases and J by 6 bases, with 8 bases of the junction left unmatched. CDR1 and CDR2 from the germline V gene are LGHNA and YNFKEQ. Profiling relied on immunoSEQ multiplex PCR, and the TCRdb table lists in-frame clones only, not all of them. This sample yields around 2,900 clones, of which about four fifths are seen a single time; around 22% belongs to the top ten. Notes on the study in general: Newly diagnosed patients were said to have less baseline TCR diversity than healthy donors did.

The sequences come from CD8+ T cells from blood, collected before the fourth cycle of nivolumab. The sequence derives from a human donor with classical Hodgkin lymphoma. The chain joins TRBV4-2 to TRBJ1-2; 9 nucleotides align to TRBD1. This CDR3 reads CASSRRDRVDGYTF. In DNA form, the CDR3 reads TGTGCCAGCAGTCGAAGGGACAGGGTAGATGGCTACACCTTC.